Listed here is a single T cell receptor (beta chain). Its antigen remains unidentified. The junction does not match germline at one end; this may be a read error. Amplification of TCR beta used genomic DNA extracted from peripheral blood. In germline, CDR1 is SGHDT, CDR2 YYEEEE. The CDR3 spans 17 residues. This sample stems from a study of T cell repertoires in aging, cancer and after chemotherapy. As for the study in general: Donors were grouped into six age bands spanning 30 or younger through 70 or older. The whole study produced a dataset of around 8.4 million TCR reads. Study outcomes and limitations: Untreated cancer patients had significantly lower blood TCR diversity than age-matched healthy donors. In each cancer cohort, median generation probability increased across chemotherapy, suggesting thymic output rebounded.

A mixed TRB-A/B primer pool amplified rearranged TRB by multiplex touch-down PCR. MiXCR was run by TCRdb on the multiplex PCR reads, yielding one entry per CDR3 protein. The sample holds 10,000 to 13,000 distinct CDR3 sequences, roughly a third seen once. Sequenced material: blood. The V and J genes are TRBV5-6 and TRBJ1-6, with a weak D call TRBD1 (6 bases). The origin of this receptor is a human donor in good health. CDR3 sequence: CASSFRDTSSYNSPLHF. In DNA, the CDR3 is TGCGCCAGCAGCTTCCGGGACACAAGCTCCTATAATTCACCCCTCCACTTT.